This T cell receptor (beta chain) was obtained from a study of shared clonotypes between healthy human individuals. The wider study: Those who served as donors were a couple of women and a few men between the ages of 18 and 49. Each donor had three CD4 naive, three CD4 memory, two CD8 naive and one CD8 memory plate. The study, taken as a whole, reports: Unshared clonotypes carried lower generation probabilities than those common to all four donors. What naive subsets generally showed was a larger estimated richness than memory subsets showed.

This CDR3 has 16 amino acids. Per germline, CDR1 SGHVS and CDR2 FNYEAQ. The V and J ends lost 5 bases and 9 bases respectively, with 20 bases between them. Naive CD8 cells comprised CD45RO-negative, CCR7-positively selected cells, excluding terminally differentiated effector memory CD45RA+ cells. Note on this clone: The target antigen is unknown.

Generated by immunoSEQ multiplex PCR, the TCRdb table keeps only in-frame clones and is missing some. The data hold 2 million to 2.5 million clones, with about 95% observed a single time. The TCR originated in a man in his late teens or twenties in good health. The specimen sequenced was naive CD8+ T cells sorted from blood. The chain couples TRBV7-6 to TRBJ1-6, with D possibly TRBD1 on 6 matching bases. For the CDR3, the DNA is TGTGCCAGCAGCCAATATACAGGGCAGGCAACTTCACCCCTCCACTTT. It is translated as CASSQYTGQATSPLHF.